This TCR beta chain originates from a study of regulatory T cells in long-lasting Graves disease. Turning to the study itself: The study counted Graves' disease as persistent given over 5 years of antithyroid drugs and positive TSH receptor antibodies. Study observations and caveats: The sample size was small, and this may have reduced accuracy.

Construction of the TCR beta libraries employed iRepertoire HTBI primers in conjunction with Arm-PCR of CDR3 regions. Per the authors' pipeline: Throughout the samples, researchers identified some 62 TRBV and 12 to 15 TRBJ segments. TCRdb processed the multiplex PCR reads anew with MiXCR; each CDR3 protein has one entry. The V and J calls and clone size come from TCRdb's table, not from the authors' own analysis. The data hold more than 300,000 distinct CDR3 sequences, with around 20% observed a single time. This CDR3 has 17 residues. Germline V gives CDR1 SGHVS, CDR2 FQNEAQ. Time point: persistent/refractory GD, antithyroid drugs over 5 years with positive TRAb. The TCR library was made from RNA that had been extracted from PBMCs in TRIzol. Of note for this clonotype: What it recognizes is unknown. The junction shows a germline mismatch at one end, possibly a read error.

This chain joins TRBV7-8 and TRBJ2-5, with D tentatively TRBD1 (6 bases). This material consisted of peripheral blood mononuclear cells (PBMCs), taken when the disease was refractory, from a patient treated with antithyroid drugs. This TCR was sampled from a female donor with Graves disease. CDR3 bases: TGTGCCAGCAGCTTATTCGGGCAGGTCGTGGGACAAGAGACCCAGCACTTC. Translation gives CASSLFGQVVGQETQHF.